The text below deals with one T cell receptor beta chain. Sequencing used immunoSEQ multiplex PCR; TCRdb keeps in-frame clones, though not all of them. The table lists 360,000 or so clones, 87% of them singletons. This record comes from a study of blood T cell repertoires in COVID-19. V was cut by 0 bases and J by 6 bases, with 12 bases left in between. This CDR3 contains 14 residues. Germline CDR1 reads MNHEY; CDR2 reads SVGAGI. The sequenced sample consisted of PBMCs or T cells enriched from blood (not recorded which). The V call is TRBV6-5, the J call TRBJ2-7; tentative D call: TRBD1 (6 bases). The clonotype was recovered from a woman aged 25 to 39 who had recovered from COVID-19. The CDR3 region is CASSYSSRGVEQYF. DNA of the CDR3: TGTGCCAGCAGTTACTCGAGCAGGGGTGTCGAGCAGTACTTC.